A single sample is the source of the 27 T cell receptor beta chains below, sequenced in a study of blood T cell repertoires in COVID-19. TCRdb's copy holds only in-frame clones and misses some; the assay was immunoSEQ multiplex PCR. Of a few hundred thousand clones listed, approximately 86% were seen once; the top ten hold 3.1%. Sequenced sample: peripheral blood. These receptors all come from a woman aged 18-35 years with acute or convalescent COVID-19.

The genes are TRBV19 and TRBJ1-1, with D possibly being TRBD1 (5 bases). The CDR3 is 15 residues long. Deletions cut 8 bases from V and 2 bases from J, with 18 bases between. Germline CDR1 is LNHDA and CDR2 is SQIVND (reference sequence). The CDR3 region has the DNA TGTGCCAGTTTAGAGACAACAGGCGTAAACACTGAAGCTTTCTTT. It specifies CASLETTGVNTEAFF. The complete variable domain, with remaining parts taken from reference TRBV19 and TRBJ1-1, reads DGGITQSPKYLFRKEGQNVTLSCEQNLNHDAMYWYRQDPGQGLRLIYYSQIVNDFQKGDIAEGYSVSREKKESFPLTVTSAQKNPTAFYLCASLETTGVNTEAFFGQGTRLTVV.

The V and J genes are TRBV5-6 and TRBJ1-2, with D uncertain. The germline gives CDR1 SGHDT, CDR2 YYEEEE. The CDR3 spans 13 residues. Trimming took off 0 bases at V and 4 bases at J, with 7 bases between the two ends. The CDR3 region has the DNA TGTGCCAGCAGCTTGGTTGGAGCCTATGGCTACACCTTC. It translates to CASSLVGAYGYTF.

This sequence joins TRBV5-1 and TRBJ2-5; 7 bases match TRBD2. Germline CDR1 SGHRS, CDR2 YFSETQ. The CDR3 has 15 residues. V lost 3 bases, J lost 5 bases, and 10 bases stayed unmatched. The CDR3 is CASSSSGLIMETQYF. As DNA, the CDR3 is TGCGCCAGCAGCTCGTCGGGACTAATCATGGAGACCCAGTACTTC.

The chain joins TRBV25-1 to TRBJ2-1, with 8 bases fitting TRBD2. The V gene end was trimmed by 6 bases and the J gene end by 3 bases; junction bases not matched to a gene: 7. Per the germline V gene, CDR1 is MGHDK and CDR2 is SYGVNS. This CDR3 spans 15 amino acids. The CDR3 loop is CASRSEGTSYNEQFF. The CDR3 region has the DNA TGTGCCAGCAGATCGGAGGGGACTAGCTACAATGAGCAGTTCTTC.

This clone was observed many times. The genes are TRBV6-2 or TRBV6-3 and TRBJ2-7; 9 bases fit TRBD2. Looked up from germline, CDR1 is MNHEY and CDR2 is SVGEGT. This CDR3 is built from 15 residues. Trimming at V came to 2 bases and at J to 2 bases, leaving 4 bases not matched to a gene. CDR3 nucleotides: TGTGCCAGCAGTTACCGCGGGAGGGCCCCCTACGAGCAGTACTTC. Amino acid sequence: CASSYRGRAPYEQYF.

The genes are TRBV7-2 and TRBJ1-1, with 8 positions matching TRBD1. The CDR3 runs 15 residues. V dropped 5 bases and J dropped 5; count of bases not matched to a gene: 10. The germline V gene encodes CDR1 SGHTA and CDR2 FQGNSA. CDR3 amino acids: CASSLFTGGRTEAFF. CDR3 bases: TGTGCCAGCAGCCTTTTTACAGGGGGGAGGACTGAAGCTTTCTTT. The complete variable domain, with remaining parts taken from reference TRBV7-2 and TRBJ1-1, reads GAGVSQSPSNKVTEKGKDVELRCDPISGHTALYWYRQSLGQGLEFLIYFQGNSAPDKSGLPSDRFSAERTGGSVSTLTIQRTQQEDSAVYLCASSLFTGGRTEAFFGQGTRLTVV.

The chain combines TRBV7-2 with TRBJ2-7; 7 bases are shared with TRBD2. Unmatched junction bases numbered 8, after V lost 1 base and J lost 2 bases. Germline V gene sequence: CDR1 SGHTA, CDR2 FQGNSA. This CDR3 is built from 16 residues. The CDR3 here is CASSLERRETTYEQYF. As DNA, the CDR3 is TGTGCCAGCAGCTTAGAACGGCGGGAGACCACCTACGAGCAGTACTTC.

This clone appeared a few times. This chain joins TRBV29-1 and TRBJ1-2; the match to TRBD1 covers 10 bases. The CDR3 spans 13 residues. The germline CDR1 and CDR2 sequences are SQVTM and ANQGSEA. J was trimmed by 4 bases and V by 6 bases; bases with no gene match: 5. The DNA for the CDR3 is TGCAGCGTCCGACAGGGGGCAAGCTATGGCTACACCTTC. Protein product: CSVRQGASYGYTF.

CDR3 sequence reads: CAWTRRVTGTYGYTF. The CDR3 DNA follows: TGTGCCTGGACCAGAAGGGTTACAGGGACCTATGGCTACACCTTC. The chain joins TRBV30 to TRBJ1-2; D may be TRBD1 (6 bases). CDR3 size: 15 residues. Germline V gene lookup returns CDR1 GTSNPN and CDR2 SVGIG (reference sequence). The V end was cut by 4 bases, the J end by 4 bases, with 19 bases between.

Here the CDR3 reads CSVVSSGSGQPQHF. CDR3 DNA sequence: TGCAGCGTTGTCAGTTCAGGTAGCGGCCAGCCCCAGCATTTT. The J gene is TRBJ1-5, the V gene TRBV29-1, with D unresolved. Germline V gene lookup returns CDR1 SQVTM and CDR2 ANQGSEA. CDR3 length: 14 residues. Trimming shortened V by 4 bases and J by 7 bases, and 17 bases separated the two germline ends.

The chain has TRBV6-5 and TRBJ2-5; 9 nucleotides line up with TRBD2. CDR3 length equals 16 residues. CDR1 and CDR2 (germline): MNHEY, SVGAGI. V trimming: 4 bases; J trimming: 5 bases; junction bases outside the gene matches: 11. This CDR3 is CASSSPGLAGRETQYF. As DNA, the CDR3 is TGTGCCAGCAGTTCCCCGGGACTAGCCGGAAGGGAGACCCAGTACTTC.

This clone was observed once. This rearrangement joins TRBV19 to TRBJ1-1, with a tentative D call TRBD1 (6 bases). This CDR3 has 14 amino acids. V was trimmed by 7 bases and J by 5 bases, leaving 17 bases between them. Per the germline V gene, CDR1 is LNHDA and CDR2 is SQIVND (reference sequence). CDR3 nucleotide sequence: TGTGCCAGTACCCCAGGGGACCAGTGGACTGAAGCTTTCTTT. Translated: CASTPGDQWTEAFF.

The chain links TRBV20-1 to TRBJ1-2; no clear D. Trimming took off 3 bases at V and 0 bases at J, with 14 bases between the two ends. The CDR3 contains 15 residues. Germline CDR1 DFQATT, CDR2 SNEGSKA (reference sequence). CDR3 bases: TGCAGTGCTAGTGGAGAGGGAAGACCTAACTATGGCTACACCTTC. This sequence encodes CSASGEGRPNYGYTF.

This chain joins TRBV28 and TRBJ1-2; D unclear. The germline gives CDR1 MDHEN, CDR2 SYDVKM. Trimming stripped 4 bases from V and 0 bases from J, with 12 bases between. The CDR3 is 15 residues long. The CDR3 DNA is TGTGCCAGCAGTTCGCCAGGCGTAGCTAACTATGGCTACACCTTC. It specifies CASSSPGVANYGYTF.

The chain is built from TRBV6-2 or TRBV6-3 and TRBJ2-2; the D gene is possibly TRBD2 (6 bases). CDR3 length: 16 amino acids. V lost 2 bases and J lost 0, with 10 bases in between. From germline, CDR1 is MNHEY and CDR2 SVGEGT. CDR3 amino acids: CASSYVGGSNTGELFF. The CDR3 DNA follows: TGTGCCAGCAGTTACGTCGGGGGTTCGAACACCGGGGAGCTGTTTTTT.

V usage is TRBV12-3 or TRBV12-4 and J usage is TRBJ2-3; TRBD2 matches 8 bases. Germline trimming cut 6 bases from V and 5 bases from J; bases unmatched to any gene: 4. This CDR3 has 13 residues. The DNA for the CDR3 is TGTGCCAGCAGGTATCTAGCGGGAGATACGCAGTATTTT. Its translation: CASRYLAGDTQYF.

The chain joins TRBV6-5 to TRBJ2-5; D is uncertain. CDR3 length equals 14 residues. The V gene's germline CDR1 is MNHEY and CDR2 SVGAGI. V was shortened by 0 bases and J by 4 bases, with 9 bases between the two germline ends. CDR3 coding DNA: TGTGCCAGCAGTTACTCGGCCATCGTAGAGACCCAGTACTTC. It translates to CASSYSAIVETQYF.

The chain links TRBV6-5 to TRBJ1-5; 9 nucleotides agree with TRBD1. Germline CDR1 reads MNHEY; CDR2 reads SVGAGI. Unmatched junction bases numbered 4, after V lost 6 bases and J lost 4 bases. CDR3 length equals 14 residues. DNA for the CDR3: TGTGCCAGCAGCTGGACAGGGGTAAATCAGCCCCAGCATTTT. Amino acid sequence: CASSWTGVNQPQHF.

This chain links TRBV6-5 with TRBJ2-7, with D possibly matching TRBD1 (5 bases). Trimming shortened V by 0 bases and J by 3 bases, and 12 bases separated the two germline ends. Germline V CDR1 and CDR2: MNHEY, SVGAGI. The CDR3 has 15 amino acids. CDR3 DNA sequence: TGTGCCAGCAGTTACTCGCCAGGGAAGGACTACGAGCAGTACTTC. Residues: CASSYSPGKDYEQYF.

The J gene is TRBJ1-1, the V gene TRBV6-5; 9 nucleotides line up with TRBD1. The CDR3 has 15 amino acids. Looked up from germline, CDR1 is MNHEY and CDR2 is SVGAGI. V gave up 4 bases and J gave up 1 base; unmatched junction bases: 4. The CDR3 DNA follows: TGTGCCAGCAGTTCTGGGGGACAGGGGAACACTGAAGCTTTCTTT. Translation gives CASSSGGQGNTEAFF.

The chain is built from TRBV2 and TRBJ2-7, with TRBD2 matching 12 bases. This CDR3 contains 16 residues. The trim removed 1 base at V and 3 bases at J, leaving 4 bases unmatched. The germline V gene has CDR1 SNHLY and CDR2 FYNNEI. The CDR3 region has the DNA TGTGCCAGCAGTGAAGGACTAGCGGGAGCTAACTACGAGCAGTACTTC. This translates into CASSEGLAGANYEQYF.

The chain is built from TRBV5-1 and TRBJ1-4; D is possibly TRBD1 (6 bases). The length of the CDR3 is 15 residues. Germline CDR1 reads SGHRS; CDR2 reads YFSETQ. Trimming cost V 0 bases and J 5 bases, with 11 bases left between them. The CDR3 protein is CASSLVQGQNEKLFF. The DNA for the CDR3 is TGCGCCAGCAGCTTGGTGCAGGGACAAAATGAAAAACTGTTTTTT.

CDR3 coding DNA: TGTGCCAGGTTACTCCCGGGACAGGGGGACACCGGGGAGCTGTTTTTT. Its protein product is CARLLPGQGDTGELFF. The chain joins TRBV6-4 to TRBJ2-2, with 11 nucleotides matching TRBD1. V trimming: 9 bases; J trimming: 3 bases; junction bases outside the gene matches: 9. The CDR3 covers 16 residues. CDR1 is MRHNA and CDR2 is SNTAGT in the germline V gene.

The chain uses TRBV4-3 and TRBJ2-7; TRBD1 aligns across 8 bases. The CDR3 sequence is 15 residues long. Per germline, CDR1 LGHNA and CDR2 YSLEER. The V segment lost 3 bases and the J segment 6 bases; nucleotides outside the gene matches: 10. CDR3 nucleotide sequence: TGCGCCAGCAGCCAGGGAGGACAGGGACCGGGCGAGCAGTACTTC. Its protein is CASSQGGQGPGEQYF.

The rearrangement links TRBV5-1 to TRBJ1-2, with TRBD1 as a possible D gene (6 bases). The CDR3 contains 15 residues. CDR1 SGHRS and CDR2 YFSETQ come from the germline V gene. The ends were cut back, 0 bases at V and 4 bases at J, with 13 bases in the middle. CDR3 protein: CASSLEGQSSYGYTF. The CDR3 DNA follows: TGCGCCAGCAGCTTGGAGGGACAAAGCTCCTATGGCTACACCTTC.

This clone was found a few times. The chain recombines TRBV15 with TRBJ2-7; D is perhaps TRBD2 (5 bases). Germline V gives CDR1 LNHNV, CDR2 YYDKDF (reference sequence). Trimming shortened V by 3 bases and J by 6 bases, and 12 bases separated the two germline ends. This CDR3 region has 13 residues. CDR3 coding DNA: TGTGCCACCAGCAGCATAGCTAGCTCCGAGCAGTACTTC. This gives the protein CATSSIASSEQYF.

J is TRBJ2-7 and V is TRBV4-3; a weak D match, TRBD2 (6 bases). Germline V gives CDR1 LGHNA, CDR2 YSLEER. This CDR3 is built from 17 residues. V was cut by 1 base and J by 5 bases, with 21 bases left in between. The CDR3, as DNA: TGCGCCAGCAGCCAAGTGGGAACCGGGACTCCCCTCCACGAGCAGTACTTC. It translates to CASSQVGTGTPLHEQYF.